A selection of T cell receptor beta chains follows, all from one sample in a study of cytomegalovirus exposure and HLA in healthy donors. The data were produced by immunoSEQ multiplex PCR, yet TCRdb's version contains in-frame clones alone and is incomplete. The repertoire consists of 140,000 to 150,000 clones, with 94% occurring once and the leading ten covering 1.8%. The sequenced material came from PBMCs. The receptors originated from a man aged 18 to 29 in good health and CMV-seropositive. The CDR3 runs from the conserved cysteine through the conserved F or W. Fields, in order: V gene, D gene, clone size, J gene, CDR3 DNA, CDR3 protein. The D gene is left open where the match is weak. Some rows mark clone size as missing; the rest say once, few, many or name a class of expanded clone.

V gene: TRBV2; D gene: TRBD2; clone size: NA; J gene: TRBJ2-7; CDR3 DNA: TGTGCCAGCAGTGGCCCCGGGACTACCGTAATCTACGAGCAGTACTTC; CDR3 protein: CASSGPGTTVIYEQYF
V gene: TRBV5-1; D gene: NA; clone size: NA; J gene: TRBJ2-3; CDR3 DNA: TGCGCCAGCAGCTCTGGTGGGGACGGGGAGGTAGATACGCAGTATTTT; CDR3 protein: CASSSGGDGEVDTQYF
V gene: TRBV7-3; D gene: TRBD1; clone size: NA; J gene: TRBJ1-1; CDR3 DNA: TGTGCCAGCAGCCAGGACAGGGCCACTGAAGCTTTCTTT; CDR3 protein: CASSQDRATEAFF
V gene: TRBV6-6; D gene: NA; clone size: NA; J gene: TRBJ2-2; CDR3 DNA: TGTGCCAGCAGTTTAGGGAGACCCGACACCGGGGAGCTGTTTTTT; CDR3 protein: CASSLGRPDTGELFF
V gene: TRBV27; D gene: NA; clone size: NA; J gene: TRBJ2-6; CDR3 DNA: TGTGCCAGCAGCCCCTTCTCTGGGGCCAACGTCCTGACTTTC; CDR3 protein: CASSPFSGANVLTF
V gene: TRBV5-5; D gene: NA; clone size: once; J gene: TRBJ1-1; CDR3 DNA: TGTGCCAGCAGCTTTCGTTTCACGTTGAGTAACACTGAAGCTTTCTTT; CDR3 protein: CASSFRFTLSNTEAFF
V gene: TRBV27; D gene: TRBD1; clone size: NA; J gene: TRBJ2-7; CDR3 DNA: TGTGCCAGCAGTTTTATCGGACAGGGGGCCCGGAACTACGAGCAGTACTTC; CDR3 protein: CASSFIGQGARNYEQYF
V gene: TRBV5-6; D gene: TRBD1; clone size: NA; J gene: TRBJ2-1; CDR3 DNA: TGTGCCAGCAGCCTCCAGGGGGCCCCCTACAATGAGCAGTTCTTC; CDR3 protein: CASSLQGAPYNEQFF
V gene: TRBV6-6; D gene: NA; clone size: NA; J gene: TRBJ2-3; CDR3 DNA: TGTGCCAGCAGTTACGGACGGGGTATGCGAACAGATACGCAGTATTTT; CDR3 protein: CASSYGRGMRTDTQYF
V gene: TRBV29-1; D gene: TRBD1; clone size: NA; J gene: TRBJ1-4; CDR3 DNA: TGCAGCGTTGTCAGGGGGACTAATGAAAAACTGTTTTTT; CDR3 protein: CSVVRGTNEKLFF
V gene: TRBV27; D gene: TRBD2; clone size: NA; J gene: TRBJ2-2; CDR3 DNA: TGTGCCAGCAGTCCACTAGCGGGAGGGCATACCGGGGAGCTGTTTTTT; CDR3 protein: CASSPLAGGHTGELFF
V gene: TRBV5-6; D gene: NA; clone size: once; J gene: TRBJ2-3; CDR3 DNA: TGTGCCAGCAGCTTGGCGACAACCACAGGGCAGTATTTT; CDR3 protein: CASSLATTTGQYF
V gene: TRBV21-1; D gene: NA; clone size: NA; J gene: TRBJ2-7; CDR3 DNA: TGTGCCAGCCTCCTGGGACAGAGGACCTACGAGCAGTACTTC; CDR3 protein: CASLLGQRTYEQYF
V gene: TRBV5-1; D gene: NA; clone size: once; J gene: TRBJ2-1; CDR3 DNA: TGCGCCAGCAGCTTGGACAGGGCGGGCTCCTACAATGAGCAGTTCTTC; CDR3 protein: CASSLDRAGSYNEQFF
V gene: TRBV11-2; D gene: NA; clone size: NA; J gene: TRBJ1-1; CDR3 DNA: TGTGCCAGCAGCGCAACAGTGAACACTGAAGCTTTCTTT; CDR3 protein: CASSATVNTEAFF
V gene: TRBV9; D gene: TRBD1; clone size: NA; J gene: TRBJ2-7; CDR3 DNA: TGTGCCAGCAGCGTAGCTCCAGGGGGCGAGCAGTACTTC; CDR3 protein: CASSVAPGGEQYF
V gene: TRBV2; D gene: TRBD1; clone size: NA; J gene: TRBJ2-2; CDR3 DNA: TGTGCCAGCAGTGAATTAGGGACAGGGAACGGGGAGCTGTTTTTT; CDR3 protein: CASSELGTGNGELFF
V gene: TRBV27; D gene: TRBD1; clone size: NA; J gene: TRBJ2-7; CDR3 DNA: TGTGCCAGCAGTGACCGGGACAGAGCCTACGAGCAGTACTTC; CDR3 protein: CASSDRDRAYEQYF
V gene: TRBV29-1; D gene: TRBD2; clone size: NA; J gene: TRBJ2-1; CDR3 DNA: TGCAGCGTTGAAGAGGGGACTAGCGGGAGTTTTAATGAGCAGTTCTTC; CDR3 protein: CSVEEGTSGSFNEQFF
V gene: TRBV11-2; D gene: TRBD1; clone size: NA; J gene: TRBJ1-3; CDR3 DNA: TGTGCCAGCAGTTGGGACAGCCTGCCGGGAAACACCATATATTTT; CDR3 protein: CASSWDSLPGNTIYF
V gene: TRBV4-1; D gene: NA; clone size: once; J gene: TRBJ1-1; CDR3 DNA: TGCGCCAGCAGCCAAGGGGGCGGAAACACTGAAGCTTTCTTT; CDR3 protein: CASSQGGGNTEAFF
V gene: TRBV5-6; D gene: NA; clone size: NA; J gene: TRBJ2-7; CDR3 DNA: TGTGCCAGCAGCTTAACGCAGGGAATCCCCTACGAGCAGTACTTC; CDR3 protein: CASSLTQGIPYEQYF
V gene: TRBV6-1; D gene: NA; clone size: NA; J gene: TRBJ1-3; CDR3 DNA: TGTGCCAGCAGTGAAAGATACAGGCAAGCAGGAAACACCATATATTTT; CDR3 protein: CASSERYRQAGNTIYF
V gene: TRBV15; D gene: TRBD2; clone size: NA; J gene: TRBJ2-3; CDR3 DNA: TGTGCCACCAGCAGAGTTACTAGCGGATACGATACGCAGTATTTT; CDR3 protein: CATSRVTSGYDTQYF
V gene: TRBV29-1; D gene: TRBD2; clone size: NA; J gene: TRBJ2-3; CDR3 DNA: TGCAGCGCCATGACTAGCGGGAGGCCTCAAGGGAATACGCAGTATTTT; CDR3 protein: CSAMTSGRPQGNTQYF
V gene: TRBV11-1; D gene: TRBD2; clone size: NA; J gene: TRBJ2-1; CDR3 DNA: TGTGCCAGCACCTCTTTGTTGGCGGGAGCAGCCAATGAGCAGTTCTTC; CDR3 protein: CASTSLLAGAANEQFF
V gene: TRBV7-9; D gene: NA; clone size: NA; J gene: TRBJ2-7; CDR3 DNA: TGTGCCAGCAGCTTAGGGTCCGAGGCCGGGCAGTACTTC; CDR3 protein: CASSLGSEAGQYF
V gene: TRBV7-2; D gene: TRBD2; clone size: NA; J gene: TRBJ2-1; CDR3 DNA: TGTGCCAGCAGCAGAGCTCCTGGGACTAGCGGGAGTTTCAATGAGCAGTTCTTC; CDR3 protein: CASSRAPGTSGSFNEQFF
V gene: TRBV19; D gene: NA; clone size: NA; J gene: TRBJ1-1; CDR3 DNA: TGTGCCAGTAGTACCTTACGACACGGAGGGACTGAAGCTTTCTTT; CDR3 protein: CASSTLRHGGTEAFF
V gene: TRBV4-2; D gene: TRBD2; clone size: NA; J gene: TRBJ2-3; CDR3 DNA: TGTGCCAGCAGTCCTAGCGGGAGGGCCCGGGATACGCAGTATTTT; CDR3 protein: CASSPSGRARDTQYF
V gene: TRBV13; D gene: TRBD2; clone size: NA; J gene: TRBJ2-5; CDR3 DNA: TGTGCCAGCAGCAAAAGGACTAGCCAGTACCAAGAGACCCAGTACTTC; CDR3 protein: CASSKRTSQYQETQYF
V gene: TRBV4-2; D gene: TRBD2; clone size: NA; J gene: TRBJ2-1; CDR3 DNA: TGTGCCAGCAGCCAAGCTAGCGGGAGACTTAACAATGAGCAGTTCTTC; CDR3 protein: CASSQASGRLNNEQFF
V gene: TRBV28; D gene: TRBD2; clone size: NA; J gene: TRBJ2-5; CDR3 DNA: TGTGCCAGCAGCCTTAGCGGGGGGGAGACCCAGTACTTC; CDR3 protein: CASSLSGGETQYF
V gene: TRBV7-9; D gene: TRBD2; clone size: NA; J gene: TRBJ2-5; CDR3 DNA: TGTGCCAGCAGCTTAGAAGGGACTAGCGGGGGAGAGACCCAGTACTTC; CDR3 protein: CASSLEGTSGGETQYF
V gene: TRBV18; D gene: TRBD1; clone size: NA; J gene: TRBJ1-2; CDR3 DNA: TGTGCCAGCTCCCCTCGCAGGGGGCCCGATGGCTACACCTTC; CDR3 protein: CASSPRRGPDGYTF
V gene: TRBV30; D gene: NA; clone size: NA; J gene: TRBJ1-2; CDR3 DNA: TGTGCCTGGAGTGTGGGTAGCGGAGGCTATGGCTACACCTTC; CDR3 protein: CAWSVGSGGYGYTF
V gene: TRBV4-1; D gene: NA; clone size: NA; J gene: TRBJ2-7; CDR3 DNA: TGCGCCAGCAGCCGGACCGGGACACCTTCTACGGTGGAGCAGTACTTC; CDR3 protein: CASSRTGTPSTVEQYF
V gene: TRBV19; D gene: NA; clone size: NA; J gene: TRBJ2-2; CDR3 DNA: TGTGCCAGTAGTCCCTGGACAACGAACACCGGGGAGCTGTTTTTT; CDR3 protein: CASSPWTTNTGELFF
V gene: TRBV5-1; D gene: NA; clone size: NA; J gene: TRBJ2-1; CDR3 DNA: TGCGCCAGCAGCTTGGGCCAGGTATACAATGAGCAGTTCTTC; CDR3 protein: CASSLGQVYNEQFF
V gene: TRBV5-1; D gene: TRBD2; clone size: NA; J gene: TRBJ2-3; CDR3 DNA: TGCGCCAGCAGCGGCGGGAGTCAGGGAGCCGATACGCAGTATTTT; CDR3 protein: CASSGGSQGADTQYF
V gene: TRBV29-1; D gene: TRBD1; clone size: NA; J gene: TRBJ1-1; CDR3 DNA: TGCAGCGTTTGCCGGGACAGGGGGTCGAACACTGAAGCTTTCTTT; CDR3 protein: CSVCRDRGSNTEAFF
V gene: TRBV5-1; D gene: TRBD2; clone size: once; J gene: TRBJ2-3; CDR3 DNA: TGCGCCACCGGACTAGCTCCCGGGCTGGGCACAGATACGCAGTATTTT; CDR3 protein: CATGLAPGLGTDTQYF
V gene: TRBV7-3; D gene: NA; clone size: NA; J gene: TRBJ2-1; CDR3 DNA: TGTGCCAGCAGCTTAACAGTCGCGGGGGCGTACAATGAGCAGTTCTTC; CDR3 protein: CASSLTVAGAYNEQFF
V gene: TRBV11-1; D gene: TRBD1; clone size: once; J gene: TRBJ2-7; CDR3 DNA: TGTGCCAGCAGCCAACAGGGACAGACGAACTACGAGCAGTACTTC; CDR3 protein: CASSQQGQTNYEQYF
V gene: TRBV2; D gene: TRBD1; clone size: NA; J gene: TRBJ1-4; CDR3 DNA: TGTGCCAGCAGCTGGGACAGGGGGAATGAAAAACTGTTTTTT; CDR3 protein: CASSWDRGNEKLFF
V gene: TRBV10-3; D gene: TRBD1; clone size: NA; J gene: TRBJ1-2; CDR3 DNA: TGTGCCATCAGTGTAAACCCGGACAGGGAGAACTATGGCTACACCTTC; CDR3 protein: CAISVNPDRENYGYTF
V gene: TRBV28; D gene: TRBD1; clone size: once; J gene: TRBJ2-7; CDR3 DNA: TGTGCCAGCAGTGAGACAGGGAACTACGAGCAGTACTTC; CDR3 protein: CASSETGNYEQYF
V gene: TRBV2; D gene: TRBD2; clone size: NA; J gene: TRBJ2-1; CDR3 DNA: TGTGCCAGCAGGCCCGGACTAGCGGCTTACAATGAGCAGTTCTTC; CDR3 protein: CASRPGLAAYNEQFF
V gene: TRBV7-9; D gene: NA; clone size: NA; J gene: TRBJ1-1; CDR3 DNA: TGTGCCAGCAGCCCAGTCGGGACTGAAGCTTTCTTT; CDR3 protein: CASSPVGTEAFF
V gene: TRBV2; D gene: NA; clone size: NA; J gene: TRBJ1-4; CDR3 DNA: TGTGCCAGCAGTGAAGAGATGGGCCAGGGTGAAAAACTGTTTTTT; CDR3 protein: CASSEEMGQGEKLFF
V gene: TRBV5-4; D gene: NA; clone size: NA; J gene: TRBJ2-3; CDR3 DNA: TGTGCCAGCAGCTCGAAGACTGGCCATACGCAGTATTTT; CDR3 protein: CASSSKTGHTQYF
V gene: TRBV18; D gene: TRBD1; clone size: NA; J gene: TRBJ1-2; CDR3 DNA: TGTGCCAGCTCACCATCGGACAGGGGCGCCGGCTACACCTTC; CDR3 protein: CASSPSDRGAGYTF
V gene: TRBV27; D gene: NA; clone size: NA; J gene: TRBJ1-2; CDR3 DNA: TGTGCCAGCAGTTTAACTAGGTCCTATGGCTACACCTTC; CDR3 protein: CASSLTRSYGYTF
V gene: TRBV18; D gene: TRBD1; clone size: NA; J gene: TRBJ2-3; CDR3 DNA: TGTGCCAGCTCATGGGACAGGGTAGGAGATACGCAGTATTTT; CDR3 protein: CASSWDRVGDTQYF
V gene: TRBV5-1; D gene: TRBD1; clone size: once; J gene: TRBJ1-6; CDR3 DNA: TGCGCCAGCAGCGACGGGACAGGGCTTAATTCACCCCTCCACTTT; CDR3 protein: CASSDGTGLNSPLHF